This note documents a single T cell receptor (beta chain) sequence. Its target is not known. The data stem from a study of cytomegalovirus exposure and HLA in healthy donors. Study at large: From donors who were HLA-typed, an early data release held 80 million to 95 million unique TCRs.

PCR primers comprised 60 Vbeta and 13 Jbeta primers. Method: immunoSEQ multiplex PCR; TCRdb's copy keeps in-frame clones and lacks some. The profile shows about 240,000 clones, around 80% of them singletons. Study-wide results and limits: Further analysis, carried out later, found HLA-associated TCR beta chains more clonally expanded than equally common other chains. Cytomegalovirus status, reportedly, was diagnosed with high specificity and sensitivity by the classifier. TCR beta sequences reportedly predicted most subjects' HLA-A and HLA-B alleles accurately.

The receptor's source is a woman between 35 and 50 years old in good health and CMV-seropositive. The sample taken for sequencing was PBMCs.

For the CDR3, the DNA is TGCGCCAGCAGCCAAGATTGGGTAGCGGGAAGGTACGAGCAGTACTTC. It is translated as CASSQDWVAGRYEQYF. The J gene is TRBJ2-7, the V gene TRBV4-3; 8 bases are a match to TRBD2. The CDR3 runs to 16 residues. Germline V gene lookup returns CDR1 LGHNA and CDR2 YSLEER. J lost 4 bases, V lost 0 bases, and 8 bases had no gene match.